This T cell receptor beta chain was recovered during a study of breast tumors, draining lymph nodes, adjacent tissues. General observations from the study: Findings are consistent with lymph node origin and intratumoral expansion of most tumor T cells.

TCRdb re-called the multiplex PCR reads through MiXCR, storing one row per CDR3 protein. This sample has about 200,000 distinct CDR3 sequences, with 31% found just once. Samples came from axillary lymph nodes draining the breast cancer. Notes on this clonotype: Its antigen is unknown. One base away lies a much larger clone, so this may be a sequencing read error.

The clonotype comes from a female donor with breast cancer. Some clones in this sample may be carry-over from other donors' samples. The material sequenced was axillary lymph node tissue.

The CDR3 DNA sequence: TGTGCCAGCAGCCAAGGGGGTGAGAGAGGCTACACCTTC. It specifies CASSQGGERGYTF. J is TRBJ1-2 and V is TRBV3-1, with D uncertain. V lost 1 base to trimming and J lost 8 bases, with 11 bases between them. This CDR3 has 13 amino acids. CDR1 and CDR2 from the germline V gene are LGHDT and YNNKEL (reference sequence).